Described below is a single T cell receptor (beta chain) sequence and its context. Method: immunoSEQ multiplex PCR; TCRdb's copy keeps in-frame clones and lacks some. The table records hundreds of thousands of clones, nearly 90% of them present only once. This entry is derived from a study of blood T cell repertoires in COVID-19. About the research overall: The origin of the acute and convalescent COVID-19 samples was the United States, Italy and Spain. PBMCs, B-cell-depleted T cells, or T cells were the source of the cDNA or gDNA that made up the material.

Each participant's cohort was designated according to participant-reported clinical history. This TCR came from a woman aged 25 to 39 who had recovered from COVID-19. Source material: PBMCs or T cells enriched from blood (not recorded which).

Here the CDR3 reads CASSVDLATDTQYF. Here the CDR3 DNA reads TGTGCCAGCAGCGTAGATCTCGCGACAGATACGCAGTATTTT. This chain connects TRBV9 to TRBJ2-3; D not resolved. The CDR3 sequence is 14 residues long. Germline CDR1 reads SGDLS; CDR2 reads YYNGEE. V gave up 0 bases and J gave up 3 bases, with 8 bases separating them. The full variable domain, rest sourced from reference TRBV9 and TRBJ2-3, is DSGVTQTPKHLITATGQRVTLRCSPRSGDLSVYWYQQSLDQGLQFLIQYYNGEERAKGNILERFSAQQFPDLHSELNLSSLELGDSALYFCASSVDLATDTQYFGPGTRLTVL.